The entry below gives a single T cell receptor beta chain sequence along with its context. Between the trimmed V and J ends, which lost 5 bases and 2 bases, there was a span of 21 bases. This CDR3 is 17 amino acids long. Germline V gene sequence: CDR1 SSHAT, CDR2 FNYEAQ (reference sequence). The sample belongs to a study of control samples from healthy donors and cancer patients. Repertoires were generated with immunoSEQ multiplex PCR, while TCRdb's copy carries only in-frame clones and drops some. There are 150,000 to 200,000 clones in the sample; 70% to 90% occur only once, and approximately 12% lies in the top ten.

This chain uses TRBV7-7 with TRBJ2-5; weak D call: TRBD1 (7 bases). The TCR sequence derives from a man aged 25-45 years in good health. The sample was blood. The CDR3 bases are TGTGCCAGCAGCACAGCGGCGGGACAGTTCCTTCAAGAGACCCAGTACTTC. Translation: CASSTAAGQFLQETQYF.